Listed below are T cell receptor beta chains from one sample, sequenced in a study of shared clonotypes between healthy human individuals. The data were produced by immunoSEQ multiplex PCR, yet TCRdb's version contains in-frame clones alone and is incomplete. Here the sample spans about 600,000 clones, more than 95% being singletons. Sequenced: naive CD4+ T cells sorted from blood. These receptors all come from a woman younger than 45 in good health. Both conserved end residues are part of each CDR3. The order of the fields is V gene, clone size, J gene, D gene, CDR3 DNA, CDR3 protein. D genes are given only for firm matches. Rows give clone size only sometimes, using once, few, many, or a class for an expanded clone.

v_call: TRBV7-2; clone_size: NA; j_call: TRBJ2-1; d_call: NA; cdr3_nt: TGTGCCAGCAGCTTAGTCGAGTTAGGTAATGAGCAGTTCTTC; cdr3_aa: CASSLVELGNEQFF
v_call: TRBV19; clone_size: once; j_call: TRBJ2-1; d_call: NA; cdr3_nt: TGTGCCACCCGGGACTTCTACAATGAGCAGTTCTTC; cdr3_aa: CATRDFYNEQFF
v_call: TRBV30; clone_size: NA; j_call: TRBJ2-2; d_call: TRBD1; cdr3_nt: TGTGCCTGTCTACTCCGGGACAGATTCACCGGGGAGCTGTTTTTT; cdr3_aa: CACLLRDRFTGELFF
v_call: TRBV7-9; clone_size: NA; j_call: TRBJ1-1; d_call: NA; cdr3_nt: TGTGCCAGCACCCCCCGGGGGGCCCTGAACACTGAAGCTTTCTTT; cdr3_aa: CASTPRGALNTEAFF
v_call: TRBV27; clone_size: NA; j_call: TRBJ2-7; d_call: TRBD2; cdr3_nt: TGTGCCAGCAGTTTAAGGCTGACTAGCGGGAATATCAACGAGCAGTACTTC; cdr3_aa: CASSLRLTSGNINEQYF
v_call: TRBV6-5; clone_size: NA; j_call: TRBJ2-7; d_call: NA; cdr3_nt: TGTGCCAGCAGTTACTCGAGGGGGTACGAGCAGTACTTC; cdr3_aa: CASSYSRGYEQYF
v_call: TRBV10-2; clone_size: NA; j_call: TRBJ2-1; d_call: TRBD2; cdr3_nt: TGCGCCAGCAGTGAGTCGTCACGACGGGGGGGTCAACTAGCGCCGAGCTCCTACAATGAGCAGTTCTTC; cdr3_aa: CASSESSRRGGQLAPSSYNEQFF
v_call: TRBV7-8; clone_size: NA; j_call: TRBJ1-5; d_call: NA; cdr3_nt: TGTGCCAGCACCGACCAACCCGCAGGGAATAGCAATCAGCCCCAGCATTTT; cdr3_aa: CASTDQPAGNSNQPQHF
v_call: TRBV7-2; clone_size: NA; j_call: TRBJ2-6; d_call: NA; cdr3_nt: TGTGCCAGCAGCTTAGAACGACAGCTTGGGGCCAACGTCCTGACTTTC; cdr3_aa: CASSLERQLGANVLTF
v_call: TRBV10-3; clone_size: NA; j_call: TRBJ2-1; d_call: TRBD2; cdr3_nt: TGTGCCATCGGGACTAGCGGCAACAATGAGCAGTTCTTC; cdr3_aa: CAIGTSGNNEQFF
v_call: TRBV27; clone_size: once; j_call: TRBJ1-5; d_call: NA; cdr3_nt: TGTGCCAGCAGTTTTTCCGGCGGTGGGCCCCAGCATTTT; cdr3_aa: CASSFSGGGPQHF
v_call: TRBV6-6; clone_size: NA; j_call: TRBJ1-4; d_call: NA; cdr3_nt: TGTGCCAGCAGGCTACAGGGAAGGGGTGAAAAACTGTTTTTT; cdr3_aa: CASRLQGRGEKLFF
v_call: TRBV28; clone_size: NA; j_call: TRBJ2-1; d_call: NA; cdr3_nt: TGTGCCAGCAGTTTAAGTCACAATGAGCAGTTCTTC; cdr3_aa: CASSLSHNEQFF
v_call: TRBV7-9; clone_size: once; j_call: TRBJ1-1; d_call: NA; cdr3_nt: TGTGCCAGCAGCTCGTTTGCCAGCTCAAACACTGAAGCTTTCTTT; cdr3_aa: CASSSFASSNTEAFF
v_call: TRBV10-3; clone_size: NA; j_call: TRBJ2-5; d_call: TRBD2; cdr3_nt: TGTGCCATCAGCGATCCAGGACTAGCGGGAGAGACCCAGTACTTC; cdr3_aa: CAISDPGLAGETQYF
v_call: TRBV27; clone_size: NA; j_call: TRBJ2-7; d_call: NA; cdr3_nt: TGTGCCAGCAGTTTTCCAGACAAGACCTACGAGCAGTACTTC; cdr3_aa: CASSFPDKTYEQYF
v_call: TRBV2; clone_size: once; j_call: TRBJ2-7; d_call: TRBD2; cdr3_nt: TGTGCCAGCAAACTAGCGGACTCCTACGAGCAGTACTTC; cdr3_aa: CASKLADSYEQYF
v_call: TRBV5-4; clone_size: NA; j_call: TRBJ1-1; d_call: NA; cdr3_nt: TGTGCCAGCAGTTACGACAGGTCTTACACTGAAGCTTTCTTT; cdr3_aa: CASSYDRSYTEAFF
v_call: TRBV29-1; clone_size: NA; j_call: TRBJ2-1; d_call: NA; cdr3_nt: TGCAGCTTTGGGCTAGGTGGCCATGAGCAGTTCTTC; cdr3_aa: CSFGLGGHEQFF
v_call: TRBV28; clone_size: NA; j_call: TRBJ1-4; d_call: NA; cdr3_nt: TGTGCCAGCAGCCCCGGGACGGCTAATGAAAAACTGTTTTTT; cdr3_aa: CASSPGTANEKLFF
v_call: TRBV6-6; clone_size: NA; j_call: TRBJ2-1; d_call: TRBD2; cdr3_nt: TGTGCCAGCAGTTACCCCAGCGGGAGGACCTACAATGAGCAGTTCTTC; cdr3_aa: CASSYPSGRTYNEQFF
v_call: TRBV7-6; clone_size: NA; j_call: TRBJ2-6; d_call: NA; cdr3_nt: TGTGCCAGCACAAAACGGGACATCCGATCTGGGGCCAACGTCCTGACTTTC; cdr3_aa: CASTKRDIRSGANVLTF
v_call: TRBV5-1; clone_size: NA; j_call: TRBJ1-1; d_call: NA; cdr3_nt: TGCGCCAGCAGCTTGGAGGCGGGATCCATTTCCACTGAAGCTTTCTTT; cdr3_aa: CASSLEAGSISTEAFF
v_call: TRBV27; clone_size: NA; j_call: TRBJ2-7; d_call: TRBD1; cdr3_nt: TGTGCCAGCAGTCGGGACAGAACCTACGAGCAGTACTTC; cdr3_aa: CASSRDRTYEQYF